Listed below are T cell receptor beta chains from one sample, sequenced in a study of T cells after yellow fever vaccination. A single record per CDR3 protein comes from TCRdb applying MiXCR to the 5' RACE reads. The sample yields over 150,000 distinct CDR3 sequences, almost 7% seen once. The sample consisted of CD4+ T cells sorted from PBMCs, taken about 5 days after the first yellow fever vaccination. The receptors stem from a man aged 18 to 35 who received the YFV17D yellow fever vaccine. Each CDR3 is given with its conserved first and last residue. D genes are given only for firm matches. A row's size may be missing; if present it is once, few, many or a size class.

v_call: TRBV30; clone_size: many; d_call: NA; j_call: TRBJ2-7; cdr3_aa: CAWAVSYEQYF; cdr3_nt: TGTGCCTGGGCCGTCTCCTACGAGCAGTACTTC
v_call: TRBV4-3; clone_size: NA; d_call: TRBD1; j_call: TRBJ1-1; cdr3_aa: CATTLGGDRGIGTEAFF; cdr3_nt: TGCGCCACCACCCTAGGTGGTGACAGGGGTATCGGCACTGAAGCTTTCTTT
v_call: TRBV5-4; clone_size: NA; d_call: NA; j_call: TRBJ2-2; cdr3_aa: CASSTSRGGELFF; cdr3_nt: TGTGCCAGCAGCACCAGCAGAGGCGGGGAGCTGTTTTTT
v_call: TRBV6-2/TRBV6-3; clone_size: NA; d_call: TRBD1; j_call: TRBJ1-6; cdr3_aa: CASNRDRDRSLNNSPLHF; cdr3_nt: TGTGCCAGTAACCGGGACAGGGATCGATCCCTGAATAATTCACCCCTCCACTTT
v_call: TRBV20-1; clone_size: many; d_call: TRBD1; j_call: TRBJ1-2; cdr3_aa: CSASPLGQGHYGYTF; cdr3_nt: TGCAGTGCTAGCCCCCTCGGACAGGGGCACTATGGCTACACCTTC
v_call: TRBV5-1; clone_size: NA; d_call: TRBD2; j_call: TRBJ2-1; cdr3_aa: CASSLLAGHTYNEQFF; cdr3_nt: TGCGCCAGCAGCCTATTAGCGGGGCATACCTACAATGAGCAGTTCTTC
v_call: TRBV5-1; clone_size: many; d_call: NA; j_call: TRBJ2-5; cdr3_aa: CASSLLDLQETQYF; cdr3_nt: TGCGCCAGCAGCTTGTTGGACTTACAAGAGACCCAGTACTTC
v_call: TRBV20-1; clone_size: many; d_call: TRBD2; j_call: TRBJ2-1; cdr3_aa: CSASGGAYNEQFF; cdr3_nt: TGCAGTGCTAGCGGGGGGGCCTACAATGAGCAGTTCTTC
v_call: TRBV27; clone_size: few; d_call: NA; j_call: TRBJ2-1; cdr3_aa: CASSGARGNEQFF; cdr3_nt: TGTGCCAGCAGTGGGGCCAGGGGCAATGAGCAGTTCTTC
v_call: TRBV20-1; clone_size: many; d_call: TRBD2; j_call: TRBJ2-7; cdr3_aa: CSASPSGDYEQYF; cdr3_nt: TGCAGTGCTAGCCCTAGCGGGGACTACGAGCAGTACTTC
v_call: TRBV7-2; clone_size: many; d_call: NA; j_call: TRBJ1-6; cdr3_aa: CASSLLGAYNSPLHF; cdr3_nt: TGTGCCAGCAGCTTACTCGGGGCCTATAATTCACCCCTCCACTTT
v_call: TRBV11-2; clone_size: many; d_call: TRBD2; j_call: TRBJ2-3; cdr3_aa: CASSLTLSSGGGTDTQYF; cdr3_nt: TGTGCCAGCAGCTTAACCCTCTCTAGCGGGGGGGGCACAGATACGCAGTATTTT
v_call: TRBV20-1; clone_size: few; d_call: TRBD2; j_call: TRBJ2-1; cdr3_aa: CSARITGGNEQFF; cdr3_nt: TGCAGTGCTAGGATCACCGGGGGGAATGAGCAGTTCTTC
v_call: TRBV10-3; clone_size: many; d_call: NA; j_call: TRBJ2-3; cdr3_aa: CAISGVGAGDTQYF; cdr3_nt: TGTGCCATCAGTGGAGTGGGGGCGGGGGATACGCAGTATTTT
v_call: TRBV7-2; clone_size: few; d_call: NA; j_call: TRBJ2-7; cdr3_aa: CASSPLHSTYEQYF; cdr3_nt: TGTGCCAGCAGCCCTCTTCACAGCACTTACGAGCAGTACTTC
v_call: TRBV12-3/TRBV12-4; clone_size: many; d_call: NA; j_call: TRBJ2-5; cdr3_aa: CASSFTTGTQYF; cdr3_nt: TGTGCCAGCAGTTTTACAACGGGGACCCAGTACTTC
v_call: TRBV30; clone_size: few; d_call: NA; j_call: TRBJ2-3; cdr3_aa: CAYQNSGTDTQYF; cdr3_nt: TGTGCCTACCAAAACAGCGGGACAGATACGCAGTATTTT
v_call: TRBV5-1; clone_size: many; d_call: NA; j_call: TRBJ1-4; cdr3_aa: CASSLRADGQGKLFF; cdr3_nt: TGCGCCAGCAGCTTGCGTGCGGACGGACAAGGAAAACTGTTTTTT
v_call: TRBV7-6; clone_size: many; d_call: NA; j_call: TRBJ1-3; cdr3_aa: CASSLGVTGNTIYF; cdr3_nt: TGTGCCAGCAGCTTGGGGGTGACTGGAAACACCATATATTTT
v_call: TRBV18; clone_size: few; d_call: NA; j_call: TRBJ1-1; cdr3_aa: CASSPRGDAPEAFF; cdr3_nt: TGTGCCAGCTCGCCGAGGGGTGATGCGCCTGAAGCTTTCTTT
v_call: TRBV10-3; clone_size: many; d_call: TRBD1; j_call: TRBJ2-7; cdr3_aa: CAISESLTGQGYYEQYF; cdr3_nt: TGTGCCATCAGTGAGTCACTAACAGGACAGGGATACTACGAGCAGTACTTC
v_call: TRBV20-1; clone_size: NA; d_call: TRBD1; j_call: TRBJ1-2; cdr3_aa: CSARGTGMRGYTF; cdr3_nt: TGCAGTGCTAGAGGGACAGGGATGAGGGGCTACACCTTC
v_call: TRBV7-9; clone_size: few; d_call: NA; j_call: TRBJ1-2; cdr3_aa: CAFDHPLLSDNGYTF; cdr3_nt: TGTGCCTTCGACCACCCCCTTCTCTCAGATAACGGCTACACCTTC
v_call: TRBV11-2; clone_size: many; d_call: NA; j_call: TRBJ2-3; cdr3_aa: CASSSPRGRGTQYF; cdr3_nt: TGTGCCAGCAGCTCACCCCGCGGCCGGGGTACGCAGTATTTT
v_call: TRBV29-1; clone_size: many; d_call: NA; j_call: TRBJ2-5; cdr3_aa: CSCRDGETQYF; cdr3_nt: TGCAGCTGCAGGGACGGAGAGACCCAGTACTTC
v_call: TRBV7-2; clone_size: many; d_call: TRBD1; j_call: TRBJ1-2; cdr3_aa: CASSNRQGTGGYTF; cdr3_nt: TGTGCCAGCAGCAATCGACAGGGGACTGGTGGCTACACCTTC
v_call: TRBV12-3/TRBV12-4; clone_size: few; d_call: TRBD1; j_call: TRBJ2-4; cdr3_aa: CASRKDRGYLKNIQYF; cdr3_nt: TGTGCCAGCAGAAAGGACAGGGGATACCTAAAAAACATTCAGTACTTC
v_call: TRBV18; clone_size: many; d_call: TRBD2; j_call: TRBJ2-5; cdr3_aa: CASSPRQSGVGETQYF; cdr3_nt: TGTGCCAGCTCGCCTCGGCAGAGCGGGGTAGGAGAGACCCAGTACTTC
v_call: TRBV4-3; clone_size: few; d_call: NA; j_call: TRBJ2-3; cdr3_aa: CASSQSFLTDTQYF; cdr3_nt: TGCGCCAGCAGCCAGTCATTTCTAACAGATACGCAGTATTTT
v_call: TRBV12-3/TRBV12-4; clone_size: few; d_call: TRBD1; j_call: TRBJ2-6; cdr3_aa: CASRPGQGYPGANVLTF; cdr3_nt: TGTGCCAGCAGACCCGGACAGGGGTACCCTGGGGCCAACGTCCTGACTTTC
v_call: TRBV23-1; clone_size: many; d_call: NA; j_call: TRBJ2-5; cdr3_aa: CASSQRADQETQYF; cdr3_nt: TGCGCCAGCAGTCAAAGAGCTGATCAAGAGACCCAGTACTTC
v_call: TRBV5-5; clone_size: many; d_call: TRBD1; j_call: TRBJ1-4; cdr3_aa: CASSHRGSTTNEKLFF; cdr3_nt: TGTGCCAGCAGCCACAGGGGGAGTACAACTAATGAAAAACTGTTTTTT
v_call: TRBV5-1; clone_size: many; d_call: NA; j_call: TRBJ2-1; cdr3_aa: CASSLDLGSYNEQFF; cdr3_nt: TGCGCCAGCAGCTTGGATCTCGGGTCCTACAATGAGCAGTTCTTC
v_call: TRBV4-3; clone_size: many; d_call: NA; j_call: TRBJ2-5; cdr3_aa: CASSQEFDTASGETQYF; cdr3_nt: TGCGCCAGCAGCCAGGAGTTTGACACCGCTTCGGGAGAGACCCAGTACTTC
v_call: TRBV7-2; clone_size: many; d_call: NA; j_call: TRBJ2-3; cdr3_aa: CASSPGAGKDTQYF; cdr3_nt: TGTGCCAGCAGCCCGGGGGCCGGGAAAGATACGCAGTATTTT
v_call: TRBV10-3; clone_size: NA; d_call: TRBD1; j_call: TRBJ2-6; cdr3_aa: CAIRKTGPPLSGANVLTF; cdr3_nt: TGTGCCATCAGAAAGACAGGGCCCCCCCTCTCTGGGGCCAACGTCCTGACTTTC
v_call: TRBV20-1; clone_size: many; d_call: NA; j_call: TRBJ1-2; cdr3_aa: CSAAEITARYTF; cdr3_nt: TGCAGTGCTGCCGAGATTACGGCACGCTACACCTTC
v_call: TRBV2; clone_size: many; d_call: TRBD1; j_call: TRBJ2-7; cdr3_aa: CASKIGWDREENEQYF; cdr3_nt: TGTGCCAGCAAGATAGGCTGGGACAGGGAAGAAAACGAGCAGTACTTC
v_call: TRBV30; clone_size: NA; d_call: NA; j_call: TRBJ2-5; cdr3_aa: CAWAIKSVGETQYF; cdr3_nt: TGTGCCTGGGCCATCAAGAGCGTGGGAGAGACCCAGTACTTC
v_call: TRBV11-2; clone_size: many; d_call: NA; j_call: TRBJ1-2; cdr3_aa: CASSIPGAPYGYTF; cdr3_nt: TGTGCCAGCAGCATCCCCGGGGCCCCCTATGGCTACACCTTC
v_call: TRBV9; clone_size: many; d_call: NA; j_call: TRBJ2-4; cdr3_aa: CASSVYPDIAKNIQYF; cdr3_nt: TGTGCCAGCAGCGTGTATCCTGATATAGCCAAAAACATTCAGTACTTC
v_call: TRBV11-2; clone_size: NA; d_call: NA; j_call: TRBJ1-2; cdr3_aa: CASSPVGRGFRGYTF; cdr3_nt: TGTGCCAGCAGCCCAGTGGGCAGGGGCTTTCGGGGCTACACCTTC
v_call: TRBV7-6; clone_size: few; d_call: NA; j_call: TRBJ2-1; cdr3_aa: CASSSAESGPSNEQFF; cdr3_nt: TGTGCCAGCAGCTCTGCAGAGTCCGGTCCGTCTAATGAGCAGTTCTTC
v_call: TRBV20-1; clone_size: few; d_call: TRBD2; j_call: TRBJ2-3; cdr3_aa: CSARGGTSRGTDTQYF; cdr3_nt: TGCAGTGCTAGAGGCGGGACTAGCCGTGGCACAGATACGCAGTATTTT
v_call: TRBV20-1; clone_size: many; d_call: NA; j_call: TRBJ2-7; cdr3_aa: CSAAPGARHDEQYF; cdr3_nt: TGCAGTGCCGCACCAGGGGCCCGACACGACGAGCAGTACTTC
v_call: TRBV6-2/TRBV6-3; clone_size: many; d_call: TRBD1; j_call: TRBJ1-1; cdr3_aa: CASSGRDRGNTEAFF; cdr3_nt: TGTGCCAGCAGCGGCCGGGACAGGGGCAACACTGAAGCTTTCTTT
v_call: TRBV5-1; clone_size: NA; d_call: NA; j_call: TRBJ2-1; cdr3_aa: CASSPTDLYNEQFF; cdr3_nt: TGCGCCAGCAGCCCCACGGACCTCTACAATGAGCAGTTCTTC
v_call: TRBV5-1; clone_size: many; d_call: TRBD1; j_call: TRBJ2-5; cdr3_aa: CASSPGTGEETQYF; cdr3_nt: TGCGCCAGCAGCCCAGGGACAGGGGAAGAGACCCAGTACTTC
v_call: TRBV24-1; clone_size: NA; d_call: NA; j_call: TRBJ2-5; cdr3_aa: CATSRGAEETQYF; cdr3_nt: TGTGCCACCAGTCGGGGGGCGGAGGAGACCCAGTACTTC
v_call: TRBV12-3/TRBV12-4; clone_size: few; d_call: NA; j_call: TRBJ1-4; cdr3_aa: CASSLWTTRSGPEKLFF; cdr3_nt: TGTGCCAGCAGTTTATGGACAACCCGAAGTGGACCTGAAAAACTGTTTTTT